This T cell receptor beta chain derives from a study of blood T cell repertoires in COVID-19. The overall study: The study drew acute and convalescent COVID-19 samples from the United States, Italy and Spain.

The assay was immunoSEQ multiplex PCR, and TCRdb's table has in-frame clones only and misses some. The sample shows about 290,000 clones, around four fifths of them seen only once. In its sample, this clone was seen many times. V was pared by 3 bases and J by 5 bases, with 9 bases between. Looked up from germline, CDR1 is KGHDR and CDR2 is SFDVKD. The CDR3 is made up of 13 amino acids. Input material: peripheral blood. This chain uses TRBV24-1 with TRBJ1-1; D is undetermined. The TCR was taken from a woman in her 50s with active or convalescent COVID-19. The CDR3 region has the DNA TGTGCCACCAGTGATCCCTCGGGGACTGAAGCTTTCTTT. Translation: CATSDPSGTEAFF.